This T cell receptor (beta chain) is from a study of CD8 T cells in Susac syndrome. Overall study context: Clinically active disease was present in roughly 6 of the sequenced Susac syndrome patients. Eight of these patients were in remission. Regarding the study as a whole: When the CD4+ T cell repertoires of patients with Susac syndrome were examined, they did not show any clonal expansion.

J gave up 0 bases and V 7 bases, and 14 bases lay outside the gene matches. This CDR3 has 18 residues. Germline CDR1 reads LNHDA; CDR2 reads SQIVND (reference sequence). Blood CD8+ and CD4+ T cells underwent high-throughput TCR beta sequencing. As regards this clonotype: Antigen specificity is unknown.

Roughly 0.45 to 1 ug RNA was reverse transcribed with random hexamers. TCR beta CDR3 was amplified by immunoSEQ covering 54 Vbeta and 13 Jbeta. TCRdb re-analysed the immunoSEQ multiplex PCR reads in MiXCR, keeping a single row per CDR3 protein. The sample has a few hundred thousand distinct CDR3 sequences, about 95% seen once. The TCR originated in a human donor with Susac syndrome. V usage is TRBV19 and J usage is TRBJ2-1, with 8 bases identical to TRBD1. The specimen sequenced was CD4+ T cells from PBMCs. CDR3 nucleotide sequence: TGTGCCAGTACCATGAGCGCAGGGGGCTCCATCTCCTACAATGAGCAGTTCTTC. Protein: CASTMSAGGSISYNEQFF.